This TCR beta chain was captured by sequencing in a study of cytomegalovirus exposure and HLA in healthy donors. Regarding the study as a whole: In an earlier analysis, most TCR beta V segments were productive about 87% or about 30% of the time. After further analysis at a later stage, 15,000 to 20,000 TCR beta sequences were associated with HLA alleles at 0.05 false discovery rate. An analysis was carried out at a later point. It showed that HLA-associated TCR beta chains were more clonally expanded than equally common non-associated chains. CMV antigen specificity of a few CMV-associated chains was confirmed in vitro.

CDR3 length: 16 amino acids. Germline CDR1 reads SGDLS; CDR2 reads YYNGEE. Trimming took 3 bases from V and 3 from J; bases not matched to a gene: 4. In the PCR, 60 Vbeta and 13 Jbeta primers were used. Method: immunoSEQ multiplex PCR; TCRdb's copy keeps in-frame clones and lacks some. The data show some 140,000 clones, with 73% seen just once and around 1.4% held by the top ten. Comments on this clone: Antigen unknown.

The TCR originated in a woman aged 40 to 49 in good health and CMV-seronegative. The sequencing input was PBMCs. The rearrangement uses TRBV9 and TRBJ1-3, with 12 bases identical to TRBD1. The CDR3 DNA reads TGTGCCAGCAGCGCCGGGACAGGGGGCGGTGGAAACACCATATATTTT. As protein: CASSAGTGGGGNTIYF.